The clone carrying this TCR beta chain was counted a few times. What it binds is unknown. Prior to thyroid surgery, none of the patients had received any treatment. This sample is part of a study of metastatic and nonmetastatic thyroid tumors. Study conclusions and caveats: It was reportedly found that TCR beta diversity was significantly higher in malignant thyroid tumors than in benign nodules, a difference seen in both blood and tumor samples.

Under the authors' procedure: To classify distant metastasis in papillary thyroid cancer, a model was built from CDR3 differences across clinicopathological groups. TCRdb used MiXCR to call clones anew from the PCR reads. These V and J calls rely on TCRdb rather than the paper's analysis. The sample holds about 17,000 clones, roughly 26% seen once. The clonotype originates from a female donor with papillary thyroid cancer or a benign thyroid nodule (not recorded which). Some clones in this sample may be carry-over from other donors' samples. The sample taken for sequencing was tumor tissue.

The CDR3 region is CASSRDSKSYEQYF. In DNA, the CDR3 is TGTGCCAGCAGTCGGGACAGTAAGTCCTACGAGCAGTACTTC. The chain uses TRBV6-1 and TRBJ2-7; 7 nucleotides align to TRBD1. After removal of 5 bases from V and 1 base from J, the junction contained 5 bases not matched to a gene. Germline lookup yields CDR1 MNHNS and CDR2 SASEGT. The CDR3 sequence is 14 residues long.